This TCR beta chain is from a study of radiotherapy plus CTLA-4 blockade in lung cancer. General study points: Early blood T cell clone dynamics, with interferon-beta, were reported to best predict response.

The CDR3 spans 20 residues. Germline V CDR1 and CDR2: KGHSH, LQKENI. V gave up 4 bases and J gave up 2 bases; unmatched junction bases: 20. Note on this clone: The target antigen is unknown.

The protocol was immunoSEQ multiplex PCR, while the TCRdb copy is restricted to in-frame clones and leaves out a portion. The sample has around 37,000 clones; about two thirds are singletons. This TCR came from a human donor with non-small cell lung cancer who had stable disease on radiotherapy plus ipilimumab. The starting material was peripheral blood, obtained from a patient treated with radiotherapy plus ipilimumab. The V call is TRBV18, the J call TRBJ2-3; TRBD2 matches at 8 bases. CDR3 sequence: CASSLLSSGGFTVSTDTQYF. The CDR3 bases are TGTGCCAGCTCACTCCTCTCTTCGGGGGGGTTCACCGTATCCACAGATACGCAGTATTTT.